The 22 T cell receptor beta chains listed next were all sequenced from one sample in a study of PD-L1 blockade in urothelial cancer. Sample time point: peripheral blood 6 weeks after treatment start. The assay was immunoSEQ multiplex PCR, and TCRdb's table has in-frame clones only and misses some. The sample holds 35,000 to 40,000 clones, 86% seen once. Sequenced here: PBMCs, sampled around atezolizumab (anti-PD-L1) treatment. These receptors were collected from a man aged 55 to 70 with urothelial cancer.

The chain couples TRBV5-1 to TRBJ1-1, with TRBD1 matching 10 bases. J gave up 3 bases and V 5 bases, and 10 bases lay outside the gene matches. In germline, CDR1 is SGHRS, CDR2 YFSETQ. The CDR3 runs to 16 residues. The CDR3 region is CASRPRDRGRDTEAFF. DNA of the CDR3: TGCGCCAGCAGACCCCGGGACAGGGGAAGGGACACTGAAGCTTTCTTT.

This sequence joins TRBV5-1 and TRBJ1-5; D might be TRBD1 (5 bases). The CDR3 contains 15 residues. Germline values: CDR1 SGHRS, CDR2 YFSETQ. V lost 0 bases to trimming and J lost 4 bases, with 11 bases between them. The CDR3: CASSLEGQYNQPQHF. In nucleotides, the CDR3 is TGCGCCAGCAGCTTGGAGGGGCAGTATAATCAGCCCCAGCATTTT.

This chain links TRBV20-1 with TRBJ1-1; D not certain. V lost 6 bases and J lost 4, with 9 bases in between. Germline V gene data show CDR1 as DFQATT and CDR2 as SNEGSKA (reference sequence). The length of the CDR3 is 11 residues. The chain's CDR3 is CSAEHSTEAFF. The CDR3 nucleotides are TGCAGTGCAGAACACAGCACTGAAGCTTTCTTT.

This clone has only one observation. The V call is TRBV4-2, the J call TRBJ2-1; 10 positions match TRBD2. In germline, CDR1 is LGHNA, CDR2 YNFKEQ. V gave up 1 base and J gave up 5 bases; unmatched junction bases: 2. The CDR3 runs 15 residues. CDR3 nucleotide sequence: TGTGCCAGCAGCCAAGGGACTAGCGGTAACAATGAGCAGTTCTTC. Its translation: CASSQGTSGNNEQFF.

The chain is built from TRBV11-2 and TRBJ1-5; D remains unclear. Germline CDR1 SGHAT, CDR2 FQNNGV. Trimming shortened V by 5 bases and J by 0 bases, and 8 bases separated the two germline ends. The CDR3 spans 14 residues. CDR3 protein: CASSGGYSNQPQHF. Written as DNA, the CDR3 is TGTGCCAGCAGCGGAGGTTATAGCAATCAGCCCCAGCATTTT.

The DNA for the CDR3 is TGTGCCAGCAGCTTATCTTTCAGGGGGACGGGGGAGCAGTACTTC. Amino acid sequence: CASSLSFRGTGEQYF. The chain joins TRBV11-2 to TRBJ2-7; 7 bases map to TRBD1. This CDR3 is built from 15 residues. V lost 2 bases and J lost 7; bases outside the gene matches: 11. The germline V gene encodes CDR1 SGHAT and CDR2 FQNNGV.

This sequence joins TRBV2 and TRBJ2-7, with D possibly matching TRBD1 (5 bases). V shed 8 bases and J shed 2 bases, with 10 bases lying between them. The CDR3 is made up of 12 amino acids. Germline V CDR1 and CDR2: SNHLY, FYNNEI. CDR3 protein: CASGQGTYEQYF. CDR3 in DNA: TGTGCCAGCGGGCAGGGTACCTACGAGCAGTACTTC.

This rearrangement joins TRBV7-9 to TRBJ2-5; 8 bases fit TRBD1. CDR3 length: 16 residues. CDR1 is SEHNR, CDR2 FQNEAQ, per germline (reference sequence). With V trimmed by 7 bases and J by 5 bases, 15 bases remained unmatched. Here the CDR3 DNA reads TGTGCCAGCATGGTTGGACAGGGTGGACTCTTGGAGACCCAGTACTTC. Residues: CASMVGQGGLLETQYF.

The rearrangement links TRBV4-3 to TRBJ2-2; D may be TRBD2 (5 bases). The CDR3 spans 14 residues. Germline assignment: CDR1 LGHNA and CDR2 YSLEER. V was trimmed by 1 base and J by 6 bases, leaving 9 bases between them. This chain's CDR3 is CASSQGWGAGELFF. CDR3 DNA: TGCGCCAGCAGCCAAGGTTGGGGAGCCGGGGAGCTGTTTTTT.

This chain links TRBV5-1 with TRBJ2-1, with D possibly being TRBD2 (6 bases). The CDR3 has 14 amino acids. Trimming removed 2 bases from V and 5 bases from J, with 11 bases in between. CDR1 is SGHRS and CDR2 is YFSETQ in the germline V gene. CDR3 DNA sequence: TGCGCCAGCAGCTTTAATGGAGGGAACAATGAGCAGTTCTTC. Translating gives CASSFNGGNNEQFF.

This rearrangement joins TRBV5-4 to TRBJ2-3; 8 positions match TRBD2. CDR1 is SGHNT, CDR2 YYREEE, per germline (reference sequence). The CDR3 extends over 15 amino acids. After removal of 0 bases from V and 1 base from J, the junction contained 1 base not matched to a gene. The CDR3 loop reads CASSLDSGGTDTQYF. In DNA, the CDR3 is TGTGCCAGCAGCTTGGATAGCGGGGGCACAGATACGCAGTATTTT.

This clone was observed a few times. The rearrangement joins TRBV11-2 to TRBJ2-7, with TRBD2 identical over 8 bases. Germline trimming cut 2 bases from V and 2 bases from J; bases unmatched to any gene: 5. Germline values: CDR1 SGHAT, CDR2 FQNNGV. This CDR3 spans 15 amino acids. CDR3 protein: CASSLLREGTYEQYF. The CDR3 DNA reads as TGTGCCAGCAGCTTACTACGGGAGGGTACCTACGAGCAGTACTTC.

This clone came up once. The chain employs TRBV5-4 and TRBJ1-2; possible D gene TRBD1, 6 bases. Per the germline V gene, CDR1 is SGHNT and CDR2 is YYREEE (reference sequence). The CDR3 is made up of 15 amino acids. Trimming left V 2 bases short and J 2 bases short, with 13 bases between. The CDR3: CASSFYREQNYGYTF. DNA for the CDR3: TGTGCCAGCAGCTTCTACAGGGAGCAAAACTATGGCTACACCTTC.

The chain carries TRBV6-5 and TRBJ1-1; D unclear. V lost 6 bases and J lost 4, with 9 bases in between. Per the germline V gene, CDR1 is MNHEY and CDR2 is SVGAGI. The CDR3 has 12 amino acids. The DNA for the CDR3 is TGTGCCAGCAGCCAGGTGGGCACTGAAGCTTTCTTT. Amino acids: CASSQVGTEAFF.

V gene TRBV2 combines with J gene TRBJ2-6, with 8 nucleotides matching TRBD1. The CDR3 has 15 amino acids. V lost 7 bases to trimming and J lost 3 bases; unmatched junction nucleotides: 5. CDR1 is SNHLY, CDR2 FYNNEI, per germline. This CDR3 reads CASTRTGLGANVLTF. CDR3 coding DNA: TGTGCCAGCACTAGGACAGGGCTTGGGGCCAACGTCCTGACTTTC.

The J gene is TRBJ2-1, the V gene TRBV2, with D maybe TRBD2 (7 bases). The V gene lost 4 bases and the J gene lost 4 bases, with 11 bases spanning the gap. The CDR3 has 14 residues. CDR1 SNHLY and CDR2 FYNNEI come from the germline V gene. CDR3 amino acids: CASSGGGSYNEQFF. The CDR3 nucleotides read TGTGCCAGCAGTGGCGGGGGCTCATACAATGAGCAGTTCTTC.

The rearrangement joins TRBV19 to TRBJ1-2; 10 bases are a match to TRBD1. CDR1 LNHDA and CDR2 SQIVND come from the germline V gene (reference sequence). After removal of 8 bases from V and 8 bases from J, the junction contained 5 bases not matched to a gene. The CDR3 contains 12 residues. CDR3 amino acids: CASQTGGFGYTF. DNA of the CDR3: TGTGCCAGTCAGACAGGGGGCTTCGGCTACACCTTC.

The chain joins TRBV5-1 to TRBJ2-7; the D gene is possibly TRBD2 (7 bases). CDR1 is SGHRS and CDR2 is YFSETQ in the germline V gene. The V end lost 4 bases, the J end lost 0 bases, and 17 bases lay between the germline ends. The CDR3 spans 16 residues. The CDR3 DNA is TGCGCCAGCAGCCCAGGAGGGGGGGGACTCTCCTACGAGCAGTACTTC. Amino acid sequence: CASSPGGGGLSYEQYF.

This chain uses TRBV19 with TRBJ1-4; D not certain. CDR3 length: 14 amino acids. CDR1 and CDR2 (germline): LNHDA, SQIVND (reference sequence). V was shortened by 4 bases and J by 2 bases, with 8 bases between the two germline ends. CDR3 loop: CASSTHGTNEKLFF. In DNA, the CDR3 is TGTGCCAGTAGTACCCACGGTACTAATGAAAAACTGTTTTTT.

On this clone itself: Other DNA sequences within the sample encode an identical CDR3. This chain links TRBV18 with TRBJ2-1, with 8 bases aligning to TRBD1. The ends lost 2 bases at V and 1 base at J; junction bases unmatched: 1. Germline V gives CDR1 KGHSH, CDR2 LQKENI. There are 15 residues in the CDR3. CDR3 bases: TGTGCCAGCTCACCAGACAGGGGATCCTACAATGAGCAGTTCTTC. Protein product: CASSPDRGSYNEQFF.

The chain has TRBV5-1 and TRBJ1-1; the match to TRBD1 covers 7 bases. With 0 bases clipped from V and 3 bases from J, the junction kept 2 bases outside the gene matches. The CDR3 is made up of 14 amino acids. CDR1 is SGHRS, CDR2 YFSETQ, per germline. CDR3 sequence: CASSLGDSDTEAFF. The DNA for the CDR3 is TGCGCCAGCAGCTTGGGGGACAGCGACACTGAAGCTTTCTTT.

The J gene is TRBJ1-6, the V gene TRBV7-9, with D hard to call. CDR1 SEHNR and CDR2 FQNEAQ come from the germline V gene (reference sequence). This CDR3 is built from 15 residues. Trimming shortened V by 5 bases and J by 10 bases, and 18 bases separated the two germline ends. CDR3 nucleotides: TGTGCCAGCAGCCTGGATCCAGGAGGAGACTCACCCCTCCACTTT. It encodes CASSLDPGGDSPLHF. Together with reference TRBV7-9 and TRBJ1-6, the CDR3 gives the full variable domain: DTGVSQNPRHKITKRGQNVTFRCDPISEHNRLYWYRQTLGQGPEFLTYFQNEAQLEKSRLLSDRFSAERPKGSFSTLEIQRTEQGDSAMYLCASSLDPGGDSPLHFGNGTRLTVT.